This T cell receptor (beta chain) stems from a study of blood T cells in healthy people across ages. The CDR3 has 18 residues. CDR1 and CDR2 (germline): SGHVS, FQNEAQ. Between the trimmed V and J ends, which lost 5 bases and 7 bases, there was a span of 30 bases. Alongside a J-beta primer mix, a sample-barcoded 5' primer served in a second PCR lasting about 7 to 12 cycles. Tagging of each cDNA molecule was performed by a template-switch adaptor with 12 random nucleotides. TCRdb called the 5' RACE reads again in MiXCR, with one record for every CDR3 protein. The table lists 650,000 to 1,000,000 distinct CDR3 sequences, roughly 35% of them singletons.

The TCR was taken from a man between 18 and 35 years old in good health. Sequenced input: blood. This chain connects TRBV7-8 to TRBJ2-7; possibly TRBD2 for D (6 bases). CDR3 residues: CASSISTATGGLYNEQYF. In DNA form, the CDR3 reads TGTGCCAGCAGCATCTCTACCGCAACCGGGGGACTCTACAATGAGCAGTACTTC.